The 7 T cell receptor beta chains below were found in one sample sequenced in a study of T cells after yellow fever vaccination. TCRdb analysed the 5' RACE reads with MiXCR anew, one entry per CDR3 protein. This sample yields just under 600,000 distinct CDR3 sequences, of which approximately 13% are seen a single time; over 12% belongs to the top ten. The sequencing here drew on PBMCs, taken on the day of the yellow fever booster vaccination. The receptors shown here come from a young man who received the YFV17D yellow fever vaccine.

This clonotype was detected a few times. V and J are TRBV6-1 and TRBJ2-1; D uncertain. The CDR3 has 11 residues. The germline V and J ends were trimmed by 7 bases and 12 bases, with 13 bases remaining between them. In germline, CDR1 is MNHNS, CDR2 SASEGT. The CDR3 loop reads CASISGHGQFF. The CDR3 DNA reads TGTGCCAGCATCTCTGGTCACGGGCAGTTCTTC.

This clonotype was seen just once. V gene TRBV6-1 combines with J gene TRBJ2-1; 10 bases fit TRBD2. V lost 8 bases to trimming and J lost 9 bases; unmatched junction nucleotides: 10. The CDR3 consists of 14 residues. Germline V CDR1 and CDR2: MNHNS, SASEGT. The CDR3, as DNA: TGTGCCAGCCGCTTGGGTCTAGCGGGAGTTGAGCAGTTCTTC. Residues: CASRLGLAGVEQFF.

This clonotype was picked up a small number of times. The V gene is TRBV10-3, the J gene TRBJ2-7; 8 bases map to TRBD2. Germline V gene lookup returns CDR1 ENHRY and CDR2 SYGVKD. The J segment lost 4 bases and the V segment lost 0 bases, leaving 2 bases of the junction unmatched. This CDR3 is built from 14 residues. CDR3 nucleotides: TGTGCCATCAGTGAGTCATTAGCGGGGTACGAGCAGTACTTC. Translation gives CAISESLAGYEQYF.

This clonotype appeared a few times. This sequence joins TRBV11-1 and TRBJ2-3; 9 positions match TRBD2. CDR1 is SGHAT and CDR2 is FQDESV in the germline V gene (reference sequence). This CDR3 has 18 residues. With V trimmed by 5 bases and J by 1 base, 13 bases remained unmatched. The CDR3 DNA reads TGTGCCAGCAGCCCCACCGGCGGGAGGGCCGGGGGCACAGATACGCAGTATTTT. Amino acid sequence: CASSPTGGRAGGTDTQYF.

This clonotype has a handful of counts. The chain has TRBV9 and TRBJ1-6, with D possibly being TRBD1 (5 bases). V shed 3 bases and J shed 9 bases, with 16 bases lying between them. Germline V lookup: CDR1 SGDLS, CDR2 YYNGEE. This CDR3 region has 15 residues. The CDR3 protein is CASSARDGVISPLHF. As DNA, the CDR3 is TGTGCCAGCAGCGCCCGGGACGGGGTGATTTCACCCCTCCACTTT.

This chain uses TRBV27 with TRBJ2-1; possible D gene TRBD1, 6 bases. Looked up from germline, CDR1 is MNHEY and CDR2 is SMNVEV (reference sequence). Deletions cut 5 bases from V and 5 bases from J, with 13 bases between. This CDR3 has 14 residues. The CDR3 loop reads CASSTTGTHNEQFF. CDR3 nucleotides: TGTGCCAGCAGTACTACCGGGACACACAATGAGCAGTTCTTC.

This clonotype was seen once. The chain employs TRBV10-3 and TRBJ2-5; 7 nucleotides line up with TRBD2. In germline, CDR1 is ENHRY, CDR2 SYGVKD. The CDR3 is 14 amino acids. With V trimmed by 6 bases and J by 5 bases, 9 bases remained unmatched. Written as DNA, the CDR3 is TGTGCCATCAGGTCGGGAGGAGACGGGGAGACCCAGTACTTC. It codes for CAIRSGGDGETQYF.